This T cell receptor (beta chain) emerged from a study of neurological immune-mediated disorders. General observations from the study: The multiple sclerosis repertoire cluster was associated with no clinical or MRI feature. There were no CDR3 amino acid sequences shared by expanded clones across subjects, a result suggesting private repertoires in all groups.

5'RACE generated cDNA with 10-nucleotide random UMIs. Using its own MiXCR run on the 5' RACE reads, TCRdb lists one record per CDR3 protein. This table has around 70,000 distinct CDR3 sequences, about 5.1% appearing once. This clonotype was picked up many times. The antigen is not known. Germline loops: CDR1 MNHNY, CDR2 SVGAGI (reference sequence). The CDR3 sequence is 15 residues long. V lost 5 bases to trimming and J lost 0 bases, with 11 bases between them. The TCR sequence derives from a woman aged 65 to 85 with multiple sclerosis. Sequencing used PBMCs. The J gene is TRBJ2-4, the V gene TRBV6-6; D possibly corresponds to TRBD2 (5 bases). The CDR3 DNA is TGTGCCAGCAGTGATAGAGGGAGAGCCAAAAACATTCAGTACTTC. This translates into CASSDRGRAKNIQYF.